Following are 25 T cell receptor beta chains from one sample sequenced in a study of T cell responses to AZD1222 COVID-19 vaccine. Some clones are missing from TCRdb's copy, which holds only in-frame ones; the method was immunoSEQ multiplex PCR. The sample carries 120,000 or so clones, around 90% recorded once. The source material was peripheral blood, sampled on day 0 of AZD1222 vaccination. The source of these receptors is an adult in good health.

The chain carries TRBV5-8 and TRBJ2-7; D is uncertain. V was trimmed by 5 bases and J by 7 bases, leaving 22 bases between them. Germline V gene data show CDR1 as SGHTS and CDR2 as YDEGEE. The CDR3 covers 15 residues. The CDR3 DNA is TGTGCCAGCAGTTTCGGACCTTCCGTATCGGGTGAGCAGTACTTC. It encodes CASSFGPSVSGEQYF.

Note on this clone: In the same sample, other DNA sequences code for this CDR3. CDR3 coding DNA: TGTGCCAGCTCCCCCCCAGGGAACTATGGCTACACCTTC. Protein: CASSPPGNYGYTF. The chain is built from TRBV18 and TRBJ1-2; D is perhaps TRBD1 (5 bases). The CDR3 has 13 amino acids. Trimming pared 6 bases from V and 2 bases from J, leaving 10 bases between. In germline, CDR1 is KGHSH, CDR2 LQKENI.

This sequence joins TRBV5-1 and TRBJ1-1; D may be TRBD1 (6 bases). Germline V lookup: CDR1 SGHRS, CDR2 YFSETQ. Trimming shortened V by 0 bases and J by 8 bases, and 8 bases separated the two germline ends. This CDR3 region has 12 residues. The CDR3 coding sequence is TGCGCCAGCAGCTTGGAGGGGGGAGAAGCTTTCTTT. This gives the protein CASSLEGGEAFF.

The V and J genes are TRBV19 and TRBJ1-1; 9 nucleotides agree with TRBD1. Germline V gene sequence: CDR1 LNHDA, CDR2 SQIVND (reference sequence). The CDR3 covers 14 residues. J gave up 4 bases and V 3 bases, and 3 bases lay outside the gene matches. The CDR3, as DNA: TGTGCCAGTAGTATGACAGGGGGGGTCACTGAAGCTTTCTTT. Its protein product is CASSMTGGVTEAFF.

The chain uses TRBV5-4 and TRBJ1-2; no firm D call. Germline CDR1 reads SGHNT; CDR2 reads YYREEE (reference sequence). The CDR3 has 15 residues. The ends were cut back, 2 bases at V and 1 base at J, with 12 bases in the middle. The CDR3 loop reads CASSLEGLFNYGYTF. The CDR3 nucleotides read TGTGCCAGCAGCTTAGAGGGCCTATTTAACTATGGCTACACCTTC.

This chain joins TRBV7-6 and TRBJ2-3; perhaps TRBD2 as D (5 bases). CDR1 is SGHVS, CDR2 FNYEAQ, per germline. Trimming stripped 2 bases from V and 7 bases from J, with 10 bases between. The CDR3 extends over 13 amino acids. The CDR3 spells CASSLPPGNTQYF. CDR3 coding DNA: TGTGCCAGCAGCTTACCCCCCGGGAATACGCAGTATTTT.

The rearrangement links TRBV19 to TRBJ1-2; 7 bases map to TRBD1. Germline-derived CDR1 and CDR2 are LNHDA and SQIVND (reference sequence). Trimming took 5 bases from V and 4 from J; bases not matched to a gene: 4. The CDR3 is 13 residues long. The CDR3 is CASSLAGGYGYTF. The CDR3 region has the DNA TGTGCCAGTAGTCTGGCAGGGGGCTATGGCTACACCTTC.

The CDR3 loop reads CASSAGQEFPEAFF. CDR3 coding DNA: TGCGCCAGCAGCGCGGGACAGGAATTCCCTGAAGCTTTCTTT. This rearrangement joins TRBV5-1 to TRBJ1-1, with TRBD1 matching over 8 bases. In germline, CDR1 is SGHRS, CDR2 YFSETQ. J was trimmed by 6 bases and V by 4 bases; bases with no gene match: 8. There are 14 residues in the CDR3.

The chain links TRBV28 to TRBJ1-1; D uncertain. This CDR3 is built from 17 residues. Germline CDR1 reads MDHEN; CDR2 reads SYDVKM. Trimming removed 1 base at V and 1 base at J, with 16 bases between. The CDR3 sequence is CASSLFATAGGNTEAFF. The CDR3 DNA is TGTGCCAGCAGTTTATTCGCTACAGCCGGCGGGAACACTGAAGCTTTCTTT. The full variable domain, rest sourced from reference TRBV28 and TRBJ1-1, is DVKVTQSSRYLVKRTGEKVFLECVQDMDHENMFWYRQDPGLGLRLIYFSYDVKMKEKGDIPEGYSVSREKKERFSLILESASTNQTSMYLCASSLFATAGGNTEAFFGQGTRLTVV.

V gene TRBV11-2 combines with J gene TRBJ2-7, with 7 nucleotides matching TRBD1. This CDR3 has 14 amino acids. Germline V CDR1 and CDR2: SGHAT, FQNNGV. V trimming: 3 bases; J trimming: 9 bases; junction bases outside the gene matches: 11. The CDR3 loop reads CASSLDRTGLWQYF. The CDR3 DNA follows: TGTGCCAGCAGCTTGGACCGGACAGGTCTGTGGCAGTACTTC.

V usage is TRBV27 and J usage is TRBJ2-2; D uncertain. The germline V gene encodes CDR1 MNHEY and CDR2 SMNVEV (reference sequence). Trimming pared 3 bases from V and 2 bases from J, leaving 1 base between. The CDR3 totals 12 residues. CDR3 region: CASSFNTGELFF. For the CDR3, the DNA is TGTGCCAGCAGTTTTAACACCGGGGAGCTGTTTTTT.

The chain employs TRBV5-1 and TRBJ1-4; the match to TRBD1 covers 7 bases. Germline values: CDR1 SGHRS, CDR2 YFSETQ. The CDR3 extends over 14 amino acids. After removal of 2 bases from V and 12 bases from J, the junction contained 10 bases not matched to a gene. In DNA, the CDR3 is TGCGCCAGCAGCTTACAGGGGTCTCAAGGGGAACTGTTTTTT. Encoded protein: CASSLQGSQGELFF.

V and J are TRBV21-1 and TRBJ1-5. TRBV21-1 represents a pseudogene. The CDR3 spans 24 residues. The chain's CDR3 is CASGLGSKRVFARARPSGDQPQHF. CDR3 in DNA: TGTGCCAGTGGATTGGGATCAAAAAGGGTGTTTGCTAGGGCAAGGCCATCAGGAGATCAGCCCCAGCATTTT.

This clone was counted only a few times. The chain links TRBV3-1 (or the pseudogene TRBV3-2) to TRBJ2-3, with D hard to call. The CDR3 contains 12 residues. CDR1 and CDR2 (germline): LGHDT, YNNKEL (reference sequence). With 4 bases removed from V and 4 bases from J, the gap between germline ends came to 6 bases. DNA of the CDR3: TGTGCCAGCAGCCGTAGCCCAGATACGCAGTATTTT. Translation: CASSRSPDTQYF.

The chain recombines TRBV2 with TRBJ1-1, with 8 bases that match TRBD1. J was trimmed by 4 bases and V by 8 bases; bases with no gene match: 6. The germline V gene has CDR1 SNHLY and CDR2 FYNNEI. The CDR3 has 13 residues. CDR3 region: CASGQGAGTEAFF. As DNA, the CDR3 is TGTGCCAGCGGACAGGGTGCGGGCACTGAAGCTTTCTTT. Filled out from reference TRBV2 and TRBJ1-1, the complete variable domain reads EPEVTQTPSHQVTQMGQEVILRCVPISNHLYFYWYRQILGQKVEFLVSFYNNEISEKSEIFDDQFSVERPDGSNFTLKIRSTKLEDSAMYFCASGQGAGTEAFFGQGTRLTVV.

The chain uses TRBV27 and TRBJ2-7; D unresolved. CDR3 length equals 12 residues. The V gene lost 5 bases and the J gene lost 10 bases, with 15 bases spanning the gap. In germline, CDR1 is MNHEY, CDR2 SMNVEV (reference sequence). Written as DNA, the CDR3 is TGTGCCAGCAGTCCCTCGAGTGTGGAACAGTACTTC. The encoded protein is CASSPSSVEQYF.

This clone was detected only once. The rearrangement links TRBV24-1 to TRBJ1-1, with D possibly TRBD1 on 5 matching bases. The V gene lost 1 base and the J gene lost 4 bases, with 6 bases spanning the gap. Germline assignment: CDR1 KGHDR and CDR2 SFDVKD. CDR3 length: 13 amino acids. As DNA, the CDR3 is TGTGCCACCAGTGATTTTGGGGGCACTGAAGCTTTCTTT. Its protein product is CATSDFGGTEAFF.

In its sample, this clone was seen once. The chain combines TRBV19 with TRBJ2-5; 10 nucleotides agree with TRBD2. CDR1 and CDR2 (germline): LNHDA, SQIVND (reference sequence). V gave up 3 bases and J gave up 5 bases; unmatched junction bases: 15. This CDR3 has 18 residues. This CDR3 is CASSIFGTLAGDRETQYF. The DNA of the CDR3 is TGTGCCAGTAGTATTTTCGGGACTCTAGCGGGAGACCGGGAGACCCAGTACTTC. Based on the CDR3 plus reference TRBV19 and TRBJ2-5, the full variable domain is DGGITQSPKYLFRKEGQNVTLSCEQNLNHDAMYWYRQDPGQGLRLIYYSQIVNDFQKGDIAEGYSVSREKKESFPLTVTSAQKNPTAFYLCASSIFGTLAGDRETQYFGPGTRLLVL.

This clone was seen just once. The genes are TRBV10-2 and TRBJ1-1; tentative D call: TRBD1 (5 bases). V was cut by 2 bases and J by 7 bases, with 11 bases left in between. CDR1 and CDR2 (germline): WSHSY, SAAADI. This CDR3 spans 13 amino acids. CDR3 region: CASSEGGFIEAFF. The CDR3 DNA sequence: TGCGCCAGCAGTGAGGGGGGGTTTATTGAAGCTTTCTTT.

V usage is TRBV4-2 and J usage is TRBJ2-7, with 11 bases fitting TRBD1. V lost 2 bases and J lost 6; bases outside the gene matches: 9. CDR3 length: 16 residues. The germline gives CDR1 LGHNA, CDR2 YNFKEQ. The chain's CDR3 is CASSQHQGQGAREQYF. CDR3 nucleotide sequence: TGTGCCAGCAGCCAACACCAAGGACAGGGGGCACGCGAGCAGTACTTC.

The J gene is TRBJ1-4, the V gene TRBV13, with 9 bases identical to TRBD1. The germline V gene has CDR1 PRHDT and CDR2 FYEKMQ (reference sequence). The CDR3 length is 15 residues. The J segment lost 5 bases and the V segment lost 0 bases, leaving 1 base of the junction unmatched. The DNA for the CDR3 is TGTGCCAGCAGCTTAGGAGGGACAGGGAATGAAAAACTGTTTTTT. It translates to CASSLGGTGNEKLFF.

As for this clone: The junction shows a germline mismatch at one end, possibly a read error. J is TRBJ1-3 and V is TRBV19, with D perhaps matching TRBD1 (5 bases). The CDR3 runs to 12 residues. CDR1 is LNHDA, CDR2 SQIVND, per germline (reference sequence). The CDR3 nucleotides are TGTGCCAGTTCAAGTGTTGGGGGACTGCATTTTTTT. Amino acid sequence: CASSSVGGLHFF.

The chain employs TRBV12-3 or TRBV12-4 and TRBJ1-6, with D unclear. The CDR3 consists of 11 residues. The V gene lost 7 bases and the J gene lost 13 bases, with 11 bases spanning the gap. CDR3 nucleotide sequence: TGTGCCAGCACCCTAGCCGGGCCCCTCCACTTT. This codes for CASTLAGPLHF.

The V call is TRBV28, the J call TRBJ2-3; 7 bases fit TRBD2. The CDR3 is 14 residues long. Germline-derived CDR1 and CDR2 are MDHEN and SYDVKM. The V and J ends lost 7 bases and 6 bases, in that order; junction bases with no gene match: 10. This chain's CDR3 is CASNTLAAGDTQYF. DNA for the CDR3: TGTGCCAGCAATACCCTAGCGGCTGGGGATACGCAGTATTTT.

The V call is TRBV7-3, the J call TRBJ1-2; maybe TRBD1 (6 bases). The CDR3 contains 14 residues. V dropped 4 bases and J dropped 2 bases, with 11 bases sitting between them. Per germline, CDR1 SGHTA and CDR2 FQGTGA. The CDR3 DNA reads TGTGCCAGCAGCTCGCAACAGGGAAACTATGGCTACACCTTC. Its protein is CASSSQQGNYGYTF.